Listed below are T cell receptor beta chains from one sample, sequenced in a study of T cell responses to AZD1222 COVID-19 vaccine. TCRdb's table, derived via immunoSEQ multiplex PCR, lists solely in-frame clones and lacks some. The sample lists about 84,000 clones; approximately 88% were seen once. The sequences come from peripheral blood, collected 28 days after the second AZD1222 dose. These receptors were collected from an adult who received the AZD1222 COVID-19 vaccine. Both conserved end residues are part of each CDR3. The D gene is left open where the match is weak. Expanded clones are given a class, and other clones once, few, many or no size at all.

V gene: TRBV7-2
clone size: NA
D gene: NA
J gene: TRBJ1-5
CDR3 DNA: TGTGCCAGCCAGACAGACCTTAGCAATCAGCCCCAGCATTTT
CDR3 protein: CASQTDLSNQPQHF

V gene: TRBV7-6
clone size: NA
D gene: TRBD1
J gene: TRBJ1-1
CDR3 DNA: TGTGCCAGCAGCTTAGATGGGACAGGGGTGGCTGAAGCTTTCTTT
CDR3 protein: CASSLDGTGVAEAFF

V gene: TRBV5-4
clone size: NA
D gene: NA
J gene: TRBJ1-1
CDR3 DNA: TGTGCCAGCAGTTCGTACGGGGGTGGGTTCACTGAAGCTTTCTTT
CDR3 protein: CASSSYGGGFTEAFF

V gene: TRBV7-6
clone size: NA
D gene: TRBD1
J gene: TRBJ1-6
CDR3 DNA: TGTGCCAGCAGCCTCCTCCATCCCGGGACAGGGGGCGTTAATTCACCCCTCCACTTT
CDR3 protein: CASSLLHPGTGGVNSPLHF

V gene: TRBV28
clone size: NA
D gene: NA
J gene: TRBJ2-2
CDR3 DNA: TGTGCCAGCAGCTCCACAGGGGAGGGCACCGGGGAGCTGTTTTTT
CDR3 protein: CASSSTGEGTGELFF

V gene: TRBV3-1/TRBV3-2
clone size: NA
D gene: NA
J gene: TRBJ2-7
CDR3 DNA: TGTGCCAGCAGCCATTACCACGAGCAGTACTTC
CDR3 protein: CASSHYHEQYF

V gene: TRBV7-2
clone size: NA
D gene: NA
J gene: TRBJ2-1
CDR3 DNA: TGTGCCAGCAGCATCGACAGAGACCCGTACAATGAGCAGTTCTTC
CDR3 protein: CASSIDRDPYNEQFF

V gene: TRBV7-3
clone size: NA
D gene: TRBD2
J gene: TRBJ2-3
CDR3 DNA: TGTGCCAGCACCAGCGGGGGGGGAGATACGCAGTATTTT
CDR3 protein: CASTSGGGDTQYF

V gene: TRBV3-1/TRBV3-2
clone size: NA
D gene: NA
J gene: TRBJ1-6
CDR3 DNA: TGTGCCAGCAGCCAAGACCCGCGGATTCATTCACCCCTCCACTTT
CDR3 protein: CASSQDPRIHSPLHF

V gene: TRBV6-2/TRBV6-3
clone size: NA
D gene: NA
J gene: TRBJ1-6
CDR3 DNA: TGTGCCAGCAGTTACCCCCCAGGGGCCAATTCACCCCTCCACTTT
CDR3 protein: CASSYPPGANSPLHF

V gene: TRBV12-5
clone size: NA
D gene: NA
J gene: TRBJ1-5
CDR3 DNA: TGTGCTAGTGGACCCTCAGGGGCCCGCAATCAGCCCCAGCATTTT
CDR3 protein: CASGPSGARNQPQHF

V gene: TRBV20-1
clone size: once
D gene: TRBD1
J gene: TRBJ1-5
CDR3 DNA: TGCAGTGCTAGTACCCCAGGGGGAACAGACAATCAGCCCCAGCATTTT
CDR3 protein: CSASTPGGTDNQPQHF

V gene: TRBV14
clone size: NA
D gene: NA
J gene: TRBJ2-7
CDR3 DNA: TGTGCCAGCAGCCCCGGGTTCTCCTACGAGCAGTACTTC
CDR3 protein: CASSPGFSYEQYF

V gene: TRBV25-1
clone size: NA
D gene: NA
J gene: TRBJ2-5
CDR3 DNA: TGTGCCAGCAGTGTTCGCTTACAAGAGACCCAGTACTTC
CDR3 protein: CASSVRLQETQYF

V gene: TRBV7-2
clone size: NA
D gene: TRBD1
J gene: TRBJ2-7
CDR3 DNA: TGTGCCAGCAGCTTGGGGACAGGGTCGTTCTACGAGCAGTACTTC
CDR3 protein: CASSLGTGSFYEQYF

V gene: TRBV25-1
clone size: NA
D gene: NA
J gene: TRBJ2-4
CDR3 DNA: TGTGCCAGCAGTGATGCAGGGGCCAAAAACATTCAGTACTTC
CDR3 protein: CASSDAGAKNIQYF

V gene: TRBV15
clone size: NA
D gene: NA
J gene: TRBJ1-4
CDR3 DNA: TGTGCCACCAGCAGACGGGGGAATGAAAAACTGTTTTTT
CDR3 protein: CATSRRGNEKLFF

V gene: TRBV23-1
clone size: NA
D gene: TRBD1
J gene: TRBJ2-4
CDR3 DNA: TGCGCCAGCAGTCGGGCCGTTCACAGGGGGCCTCGGGACATTCAGTACTTC
CDR3 protein: CASSRAVHRGPRDIQYF

V gene: TRBV6-4
clone size: few
D gene: TRBD2
J gene: TRBJ2-1
CDR3 DNA: TGTGCCAGCAGTAATTCGGCGGGGGGAAACAATGAGCAGTTCTTC
CDR3 protein: CASSNSAGGNNEQFF

V gene: TRBV6-2/TRBV6-3
clone size: NA
D gene: NA
J gene: TRBJ1-5
CDR3 DNA: TGTGCCAGCAGTTACAGGGGGGGCGGTCAGCCCCAGCATTTT
CDR3 protein: CASSYRGGGQPQHF

V gene: TRBV2
clone size: many
D gene: NA
J gene: TRBJ2-7
CDR3 DNA: TGTGCCAGCAGGGTACAGGTCGCCTACGAGCAGTACTTC
CDR3 protein: CASRVQVAYEQYF

V gene: TRBV18
clone size: NA
D gene: NA
J gene: TRBJ2-7
CDR3 DNA: TGTGCCAGCTCACCCGGCGGAAACTACGAGCAGTACTTC
CDR3 protein: CASSPGGNYEQYF

V gene: TRBV23-1
clone size: NA
D gene: NA
J gene: TRBJ2-5
CDR3 DNA: TGCGCCAGCAGTCAAGGGGCGGTTATCCCAGAGACCCAGTACTTC
CDR3 protein: CASSQGAVIPETQYF

V gene: TRBV5-5
clone size: NA
D gene: TRBD2
J gene: TRBJ2-3
CDR3 DNA: TGTGCCAGCAGCCCCGGGGGGGTACGGGATACGCAGTATTTT
CDR3 protein: CASSPGGVRDTQYF

V gene: TRBV5-1
clone size: NA
D gene: TRBD2
J gene: TRBJ2-1
CDR3 DNA: TGCGCCAGCAGCCTATCCGGGACTACCACCTACAATGAGCAGTTCTTC
CDR3 protein: CASSLSGTTTYNEQFF

V gene: TRBV7-3
clone size: once
D gene: NA
J gene: TRBJ2-3
CDR3 DNA: TGTGCCAGCAGCACAGGGGCGGGGTACACAGATACGCAGTATTTT
CDR3 protein: CASSTGAGYTDTQYF

V gene: TRBV7-2
clone size: once
D gene: NA
J gene: TRBJ2-7
CDR3 DNA: TGTGCCAGCGCCCTTGGGGGGTTCGAGGACGAGCAGTACTTC
CDR3 protein: CASALGGFEDEQYF

V gene: TRBV29-1
clone size: once
D gene: NA
J gene: TRBJ1-2
CDR3 DNA: TGCAGCGTTGAAGACGGCGGCTATGGCTACACCTTC
CDR3 protein: CSVEDGGYGYTF

V gene: TRBV29-1
clone size: NA
D gene: NA
J gene: TRBJ2-7
CDR3 DNA: TGCAGCGTTGAAGTACAGGGTAATCCCCTTCTTAACGAGCAGTACTTC
CDR3 protein: CSVEVQGNPLLNEQYF

V gene: TRBV6-1
clone size: few
D gene: TRBD1
J gene: TRBJ1-2
CDR3 DNA: TGTGCCAGCAGTGAACGCCTGACAGGGCTTTTGGATGGCTACACCTTC
CDR3 protein: CASSERLTGLLDGYTF

V gene: TRBV3-1/TRBV3-2
clone size: NA
D gene: NA
J gene: TRBJ1-1
CDR3 DNA: TGTGCCAGCAGCCAACTAGGGGGGGACACTGAAGCTTTCTTT
CDR3 protein: CASSQLGGDTEAFF

V gene: TRBV9
clone size: NA
D gene: NA
J gene: TRBJ1-5
CDR3 DNA: TGTGCCAGCAGCGTAGACTGGTATAGCAATCAGCCCCAGCATTTT
CDR3 protein: CASSVDWYSNQPQHF

V gene: TRBV6-5
clone size: NA
D gene: NA
J gene: TRBJ1-3
CDR3 DNA: TGTGCCAGCAGTTACTCGTGGGGAGGCTCTGGAAACACCATATATTTT
CDR3 protein: CASSYSWGGSGNTIYF

V gene: TRBV7-2
clone size: NA
D gene: TRBD1
J gene: TRBJ1-3
CDR3 DNA: TGTGCCAGCGGGACAGGGAGTACCACCATATATTTT
CDR3 protein: CASGTGSTTIYF

V gene: TRBV2
clone size: NA
D gene: NA
J gene: TRBJ2-7
CDR3 DNA: TGTGCCAGCACGCTCGGGACTTCTTCCTACGAGCAGTACTTC
CDR3 protein: CASTLGTSSYEQYF

V gene: TRBV9
clone size: NA
D gene: TRBD1
J gene: TRBJ1-4
CDR3 DNA: TGTGCCAGCAGCGGCGGACAGGATCTCGATGAAAAACTGTTTTTT
CDR3 protein: CASSGGQDLDEKLFF

V gene: TRBV5-1
clone size: NA
D gene: NA
J gene: TRBJ1-2
CDR3 DNA: TGCGCCAGCAGCGAGCAGGGGTATGGCTACACCTTC
CDR3 protein: CASSEQGYGYTF

V gene: TRBV6-5
clone size: NA
D gene: TRBD1
J gene: TRBJ2-7
CDR3 DNA: TGTGCCAGCAGAGGGGAGGGACAGGGTTTACACGAGCAGTACTTC
CDR3 protein: CASRGEGQGLHEQYF

V gene: TRBV28
clone size: NA
D gene: TRBD2
J gene: TRBJ2-3
CDR3 DNA: TGTGCCAGCAGTCGGACTAGCCCCCCAGATACGCAGTATTTT
CDR3 protein: CASSRTSPPDTQYF

V gene: TRBV2
clone size: NA
D gene: TRBD1
J gene: TRBJ1-5
CDR3 DNA: TGTGCCAGCAGCACTAGGACAGGCCAGAATCAGCCCCAGCATTTT
CDR3 protein: CASSTRTGQNQPQHF

V gene: TRBV4-3
clone size: NA
D gene: NA
J gene: TRBJ1-1
CDR3 DNA: TGCGCCAGCAGCTATAGGGTGAACACTGAAGCTTTCTTT
CDR3 protein: CASSYRVNTEAFF

V gene: TRBV2
clone size: NA
D gene: NA
J gene: TRBJ1-5
CDR3 DNA: TGTGCCAGCACAGGGGTGGCTCAGCCCCAGCATTTT
CDR3 protein: CASTGVAQPQHF

V gene: TRBV7-8
clone size: NA
D gene: NA
J gene: TRBJ1-3
CDR3 DNA: TGTGCCAGCAGCTTAGCGTGGCAGCCTAGCTCTGGAAACACCATATATTTT
CDR3 protein: CASSLAWQPSSGNTIYF

V gene: TRBV7-2
clone size: NA
D gene: NA
J gene: TRBJ2-1
CDR3 DNA: TGTGCCAGCAGCCGTTTACGGGGGTCCTACAATGAGCAGTTCTTC
CDR3 protein: CASSRLRGSYNEQFF